Listed below are T cell receptor beta chains from one sample, sequenced in a study of early stage breast cancer tumors. Assay: immunoSEQ multiplex PCR; the TCRdb copy retains only in-frame clones and omits some. The sample shows around 13,000 clones, about 79% of them seen only once. Sequenced: normal breast tissue next to the tumor. The receptors were gathered from a person in their fifties or sixties with breast cancer. The CDR3 runs from the conserved cysteine through the conserved F or W. Fields, in order: D gene, V gene, clone size, J gene, CDR3 DNA, CDR3 protein. D genes are given only for firm matches. Clone size appears in some rows only: once, few, many, or a class for an expanded clone.

>TRBD2|TRBV7-8|-|TRBJ2-1
TGTGCCAGCAGACGACCGGGACTAGCGGGATATGAGCAGTTCTTC
CASRRPGLAGYEQFF
>-|TRBV19|-|TRBJ1-2
TGTGCCAGTAGTACGCCAGGGACTGACTATGGCTACACCTTC
CASSTPGTDYGYTF
>-|TRBV6-5|-|TRBJ2-3
TGTGCCAGCAGTTACGTCGGCCCCACAGATACGCAGTATTTT
CASSYVGPTDTQYF
>TRBD1|TRBV7-2|-|TRBJ1-5
TGTGCCAGCAGCCCGGACAGGGGTCAGCCCCAGCATTTT
CASSPDRGQPQHF
>TRBD1|TRBV7-9|-|TRBJ1-2
TGTGCCAGCATCGGACAGGGGAATGGCTACACCTTC
CASIGQGNGYTF
>TRBD1|TRBV28|-|TRBJ1-2
TGTGCCAGCAGTCAGGGGGCTCTTGGCTACACCTTC
CASSQGALGYTF
>TRBD1|TRBV2|-|TRBJ2-5
TGTGCCAGCAGTGAAAGTAAACCGGGACAGGGAAAGACCCAGTACTTC
CASSESKPGQGKTQYF
>-|TRBV5-5|-|TRBJ1-2
TGTGCCAGCAGCGTCTCCTCCGGGGGCCCCCTCTATGGCTACACCTTC
CASSVSSGGPLYGYTF
>-|TRBV28|-|TRBJ1-1
TGTGCCAGCAGTACCCAGCAGGGGAACACTGAAGCTTTCTTT
CASSTQQGNTEAFF
>-|TRBV27|-|TRBJ2-1
TGTGCCAGCACTGTTTTGGGGGGAGAAATCAATGAGCAGTTCTTC
CASTVLGGEINEQFF
>-|TRBV4-2|once|TRBJ2-3
TGTGCCAGCAGCCAAGATCTTCCCCCCCCAGATACGCAGTATTTT
CASSQDLPPPDTQYF
>-|TRBV11-2|-|TRBJ1-4
TGTGCCAGCAGCTTAGCCCGATTTGCCGGGAGCGCAACTAATGAAAAACTGTTTTTT
CASSLARFAGSATNEKLFF
>TRBD2|TRBV10-3|-|TRBJ2-3
TGTGCCACCGAGCGGCGGGAGGAGATAGATACGCAGTATTTT
CATERREEIDTQYF
>-|TRBV4-1|-|TRBJ2-5
TGCGCCAGCAGCCAAGGAGCACAGAGCTTCGGGGAGACCCAGTACTTC
CASSQGAQSFGETQYF
>-|TRBV2|-|TRBJ1-1
TGTGCCAGCAGTGAATGGGTCACTGAAGCTTTCTTT
CASSEWVTEAFF
>-|TRBV6-4|-|TRBJ2-1
TGTGCCAGCAGTTCATTAGGGGGCAATGAGCAGTTCTTC
CASSSLGGNEQFF
>TRBD2|TRBV29-1|-|TRBJ2-1
TGCAGCGTTGAGGCTCTAGCGGGGTCGTCGGGGGAGCAGTTCTTC
CSVEALAGSSGEQFF
>-|TRBV5-8|few|TRBJ1-3
TGTGCCAGCAGCTTGGTCGTAATCCTCTCTGGAAACACCATATATTTT
CASSLVVILSGNTIYF
>TRBD2|TRBV9|-|TRBJ2-3
TGTGCCAGCAGCGGAACTAGCGGCAGGACAGATACGCAGTATTTT
CASSGTSGRTDTQYF
>TRBD1|TRBV18|-|TRBJ1-2
TGTGCCAGCTCACCCCAAGAGGACAGGGGGCGAGGCTACACCTTC
CASSPQEDRGRGYTF
>TRBD1|TRBV6-6|-|TRBJ2-7
TGTGCCAGCAGTTACGATCCCCCCGGGACAGCCTACGAGCAGTACTTC
CASSYDPPGTAYEQYF
>-|TRBV7-9|-|TRBJ1-2
TGTGCCAGCAGCCGAGACACGGCGATCTATGGCTACACCTTC
CASSRDTAIYGYTF